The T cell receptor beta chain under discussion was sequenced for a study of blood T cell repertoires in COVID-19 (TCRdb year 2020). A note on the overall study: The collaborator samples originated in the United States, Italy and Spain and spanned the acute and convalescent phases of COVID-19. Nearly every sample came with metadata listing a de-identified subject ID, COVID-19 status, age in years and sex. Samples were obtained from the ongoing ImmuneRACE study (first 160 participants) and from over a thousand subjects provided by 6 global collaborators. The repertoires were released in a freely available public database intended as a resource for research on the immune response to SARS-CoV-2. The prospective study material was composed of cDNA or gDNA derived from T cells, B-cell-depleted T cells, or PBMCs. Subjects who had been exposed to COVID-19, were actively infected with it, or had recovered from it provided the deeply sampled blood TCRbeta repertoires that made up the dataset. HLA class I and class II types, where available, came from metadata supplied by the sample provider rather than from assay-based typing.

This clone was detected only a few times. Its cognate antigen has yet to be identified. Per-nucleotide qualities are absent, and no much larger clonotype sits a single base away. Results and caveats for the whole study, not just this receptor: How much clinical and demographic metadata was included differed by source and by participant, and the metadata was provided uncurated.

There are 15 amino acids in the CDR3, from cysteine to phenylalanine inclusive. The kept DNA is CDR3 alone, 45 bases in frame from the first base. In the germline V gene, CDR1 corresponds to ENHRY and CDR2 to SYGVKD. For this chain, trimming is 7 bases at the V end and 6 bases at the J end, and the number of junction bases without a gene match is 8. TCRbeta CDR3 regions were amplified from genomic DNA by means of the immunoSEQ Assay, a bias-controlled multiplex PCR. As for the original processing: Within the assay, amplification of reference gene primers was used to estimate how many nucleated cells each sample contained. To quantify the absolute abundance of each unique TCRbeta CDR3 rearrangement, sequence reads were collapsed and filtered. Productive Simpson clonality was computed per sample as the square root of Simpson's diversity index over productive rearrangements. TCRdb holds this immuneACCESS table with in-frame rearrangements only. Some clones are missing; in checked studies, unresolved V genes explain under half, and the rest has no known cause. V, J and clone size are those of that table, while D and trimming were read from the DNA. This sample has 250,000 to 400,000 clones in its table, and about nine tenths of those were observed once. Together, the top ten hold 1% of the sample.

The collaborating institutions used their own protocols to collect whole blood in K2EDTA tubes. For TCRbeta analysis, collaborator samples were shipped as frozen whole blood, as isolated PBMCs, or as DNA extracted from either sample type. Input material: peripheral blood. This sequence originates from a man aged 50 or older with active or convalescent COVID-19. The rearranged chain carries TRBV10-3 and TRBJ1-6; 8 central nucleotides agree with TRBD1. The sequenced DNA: TGTGCCATCAAGGCTCAGGGGGCTACTAATTCACCCCTCCACTTT. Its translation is CAIKAQGATNSPLHF.